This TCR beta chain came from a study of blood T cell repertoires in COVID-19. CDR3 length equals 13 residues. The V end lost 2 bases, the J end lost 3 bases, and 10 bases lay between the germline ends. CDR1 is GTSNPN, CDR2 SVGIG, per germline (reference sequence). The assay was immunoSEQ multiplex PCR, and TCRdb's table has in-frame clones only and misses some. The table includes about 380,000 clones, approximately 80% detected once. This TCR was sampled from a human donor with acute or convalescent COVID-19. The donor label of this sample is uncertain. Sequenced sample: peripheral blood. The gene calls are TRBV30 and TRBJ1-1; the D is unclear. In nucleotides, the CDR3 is TGTGCCTGGAGTACTACCTCATACACTGAAGCTTTCTTT. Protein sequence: CAWSTTSYTEAFF. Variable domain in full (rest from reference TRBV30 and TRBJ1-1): SQTIHQWPATLVQPVGSPLSLECTVEGTSNPNLYWYRQAAGRGLQLLFYSVGIGQISSEVPQNLSASRPQDRQFILSSKKLLLSDSGFYLCAWSTTSYTEAFFGQGTRLTVV.